Given below is one T cell receptor beta chain in context. These data come from a study of CD8 T cells in Susac syndrome. With V trimmed by 4 bases and J by 10 bases, 8 bases remained unmatched. The CDR3 spans 15 residues. CDR1 is KGHDR, CDR2 SFDVKD, per germline. Random hexamers were used to reverse transcribe the RNA input (roughly 0.5 to 1 ug). Using its own MiXCR run on the immunoSEQ multiplex PCR reads, TCRdb lists one record per CDR3 protein. The sample includes about 140,000 distinct CDR3 sequences, 85% to 95% of them seen just once. The clonotype was recovered from a human donor with multiple sclerosis. The chain has TRBV24-1 and TRBJ2-1; 11 positions match TRBD2. What was sequenced was CD4+ T cells from PBMCs. The CDR3 DNA follows: TGTGCCACCAGTGACCCTAGCGGGGGGTCGAGAGAGCAGTTCTTC. It is translated as CATSDPSGGSREQFF.